This record concerns one T cell receptor (beta chain) sequence. Its cognate antigen is unknown. The record originates from a study of beta chain features in type 1 diabetes. Since all of the isolated RNA was reverse transcribed, expressed TCRB transcripts were what got sequenced. Produced via immunoSEQ multiplex PCR; TCRdb's table is partial and in-frame only. The sample contains hundreds of thousands of clones, 11% to 15% of which appear only once. CD45RO/CCR7/CD25/CD127/CD95/CD27 staining was used to isolate CD4+ naive, central memory, regulatory and stem cell-like memory cells by sorting. Study-level findings and limits: The study found moderately but significantly shorter TCRB CDR3s in all four CD4+ subsets of Type 1 diabetes patients.

V gave up 6 bases and J gave up 10 bases; unmatched junction bases: 19. Germline lookup yields CDR1 SNHLY and CDR2 FYNNEI. The length of the CDR3 is 16 residues. This clonotype originated in a man between 18 and 29 years old with type 1 diabetes. V is TRBV2 and J is TRBJ2-5; 8 bases are a match to TRBD1. The sequenced material came from naive CD4+ T cells from blood. CDR3 DNA sequence: TGTGCCAGCAGAAGAAGGAGGACAGGGAGCCTTGGAGACCAGTACTTC. Protein: CASRRRRTGSLGDQYF.